Listed below are T cell receptor beta chains from one sample, sequenced in a study of T-cell memory formation after mild COVID-19. MiXCR, applied by TCRdb to the 5' RACE reads, yields one record per CDR3 protein. The table lists around 500,000 distinct CDR3 sequences, about 18% of them singletons. Sequenced: PBMCs or a T cell subset sorted from them (not recorded which). The source of these receptors is an adult woman who had mild COVID-19 (a few samples of this study predate the infection). Cell type and time point are not known. Each CDR3 is given with its conserved first and last residue. The order of the fields is V gene, D gene, clone size, CDR3 length, J gene, CDR3 protein, CDR3 DNA. A D gene is named only where the DNA matches it firmly. Clone size appears in some rows only: once, few, many, or a class for an expanded clone.

TRBV6-1	-	few	14	TRBJ1-2	CASSEAWGNYGYTF	TGTGCCAGCAGTGAAGCATGGGGGAACTATGGCTACACCTTC
TRBV7-9	TRBD1	few	16	TRBJ2-7	CASSLAAGQVSYEQYF	TGTGCCAGCAGCCTAGCCGCGGGACAGGTCTCCTACGAGCAGTACTTC
TRBV6-2/TRBV6-3	-	-	11	TRBJ2-1	CASRLWNEQFF	TGTGCCAGCAGATTGTGGAATGAGCAGTTCTTC
TRBV29-1	-	few	15	TRBJ1-2	CSVELASWALYGYTF	TGCAGCGTTGAACTCGCCAGTTGGGCCTTATATGGCTACACCTTC
TRBV2	-	once	13	TRBJ1-2	CASSALGADGYTF	TGTGCCAGCAGTGCCCTTGGGGCCGATGGCTACACCTTC
TRBV20-1	TRBD2	-	13	TRBJ2-7	CSASGTSAAEQYF	TGCAGTGCTTCCGGGACTAGCGCCGCCGAGCAGTACTTC
TRBV12-3/TRBV12-4	-	-	15	TRBJ1-1	CASRPRDTGNTEAFF	TGTGCCAGCCGTCCTAGGGACACAGGGAACACTGAAGCTTTCTTT
TRBV7-2	TRBD2	few	18	TRBJ2-5	CASSWRTSGSWGQETQYF	TGTGCCAGCAGCTGGAGGACTAGCGGGAGTTGGGGCCAAGAGACCCAGTACTTC
TRBV14	TRBD2	-	17	TRBJ2-1	CASSQEGREGLYNEQFF	TGTGCCAGCAGCCAAGAAGGGCGGGAGGGGTTGTACAATGAGCAGTTCTTC
TRBV14	TRBD2	few	17	TRBJ2-7	CASSQERLLAGTYEQYF	TGTGCCAGCAGCCAAGAGAGGCTTCTAGCGGGGACCTACGAGCAGTACTTC
TRBV20-1	TRBD1	-	16	TRBJ2-1	CSANGQGVTLYHEQFF	TGCAGTGCCAACGGACAGGGAGTTACCCTATACCATGAGCAGTTCTTC
TRBV25-1	-	few	14	TRBJ1-5	CASMRGRTNQPQHF	TGTGCCAGCATGAGGGGACGGACGAATCAGCCCCAGCATTTT
TRBV20-1	-	few	12	TRBJ1-2	CSATGGDYGYTF	TGCAGTGCTACTGGGGGTGACTATGGCTACACCTTC
TRBV11-1	-	-	15	TRBJ2-7	CASSFLGEGHYEQYF	TGTGCCAGCAGCTTCTTAGGAGAAGGACACTACGAGCAGTACTTC
TRBV5-1	-	-	13	TRBJ2-5	CASSVGRWETQYF	TGCGCCAGCAGTGTGGGCCGATGGGAGACCCAGTACTTC
TRBV12-3/TRBV12-4	-	many	14	TRBJ2-3	CASSLALGTDTQYF	TGTGCCAGCAGTTTAGCCCTAGGGACAGATACGCAGTATTTT
TRBV6-5	-	few	13	TRBJ1-1	CASSVPGTTEAFF	TGTGCCAGCAGTGTTCCGGGGACCACTGAAGCTTTCTTT
TRBV27	-	-	13	TRBJ2-3	CASSLSASQLKYF	TGTGCCAGCAGTTTATCAGCGTCTCAGCTGAAGTATTTT
TRBV7-9	-	few	14	TRBJ2-5	CASSAPEPQETQYF	TGTGCCAGCAGCGCCCCGGAGCCTCAAGAGACCCAGTACTTC
TRBV7-9	-	-	15	TRBJ2-1	CASSPWTLRYNEQFF	TGTGCCAGCAGCCCCTGGACCCTTAGGTACAATGAGCAGTTCTTC
TRBV4-3	-	once	17	TRBJ1-1	CASSQGGAGRLYTEAFF	TGCGCCAGCAGCCAAGGGGGGGCAGGGCGTTTGTACACTGAAGCTTTCTTT
TRBV15	TRBD2	many	16	TRBJ2-3	CATSRRDSGVSDTQYF	TGTGCCACCAGCAGAAGGGATAGCGGGGTGTCAGATACGCAGTATTTT
TRBV7-2	TRBD2	few	17	TRBJ2-2	CASSPPGLASIVGELFF	TGTGCCAGCAGCCCTCCGGGACTAGCCTCGATTGTCGGGGAGCTGTTTTTT
TRBV7-3	TRBD2	-	15	TRBJ2-5	CASSLTGTKKETQYF	TGTGCCAGCAGCCTAACCGGGACTAAAAAAGAGACCCAGTACTTC
TRBV6-4	TRBD1	-	16	TRBJ2-3	CASSDSGTGLGDTQYF	TGTGCCAGCAGTGACTCGGGGACAGGCCTTGGAGATACGCAGTATTTT
TRBV11-2	-	few	15	TRBJ2-7	CASSLVQGISYEQYF	TGTGCCAGCAGCTTGGTCCAGGGGATATCCTACGAGCAGTACTTC
TRBV6-6	-	few	18	TRBJ1-1	CASKFTRGRGRLNTEAFF	TGTGCCAGCAAGTTTACTCGTGGCCGGGGACGGCTGAACACTGAAGCTTTCTTT
TRBV7-6	TRBD2	-	14	TRBJ2-1	CASSLQASGFEQFF	TGTGCCAGCAGCTTACAGGCTAGCGGGTTTGAGCAGTTCTTC
TRBV18	TRBD1	-	16	TRBJ2-7	CASSPGRGQGTSEQYF	TGTGCCAGCTCACCCGGCAGGGGACAGGGTACGTCCGAGCAGTACTTC
TRBV7-6	TRBD1	few	18	TRBJ1-3	CASSLASGTGISGNTIYF	TGTGCCAGCAGCTTGGCGTCCGGGACAGGCATCTCTGGAAACACCATATATTTT
TRBV7-6	-	-	15	TRBJ2-2	CASSLVGGSPGELFF	TGTGCCAGCAGCTTGGTTGGGGGGAGTCCCGGGGAGCTGTTTTTT
TRBV20-1	-	few	13	TRBJ2-1	CSASGGPHDEQFF	TGCAGTGCTAGCGGGGGGCCCCACGATGAGCAGTTCTTC
TRBV18	-	-	16	TRBJ1-1	CASSPQTGGYKTEAFF	TGTGCCAGCTCACCTCAGACAGGTGGGTATAAGACTGAAGCTTTCTTT
TRBV29-1	-	-	11	TRBJ2-7	CSVGKGYEQYF	TGCAGCGTTGGTAAAGGGTACGAGCAGTACTTC
TRBV7-2	-	few	14	TRBJ1-1	CASSSFGAAAEAFF	TGTGCCAGCAGCTCCTTTGGGGCCGCCGCTGAAGCTTTCTTT
TRBV29-1	-	-	12	TRBJ1-1	CSVESGNTEAFF	TGCAGCGTTGAATCGGGGAACACTGAAGCTTTCTTT
TRBV7-9	-	-	15	TRBJ1-4	CASSGRGLRDEKLFF	TGTGCCAGCAGCGGTAGGGGCCTTAGGGATGAAAAACTGTTTTTT
TRBV18	-	few	12	TRBJ2-7	CASSQQTGEQYF	TGTGCCAGCTCACAGCAGACGGGCGAGCAGTACTTC
TRBV6-2/TRBV6-3	-	few	17	TRBJ1-1	CASSYYPTPRANTEAFF	TGTGCCAGCAGTTATTACCCTACTCCACGGGCGAACACTGAAGCTTTCTTT
TRBV7-9	-	once	16	TRBJ2-2	CASSAGGGTNTGELFF	TGTGCCAGCAGCGCCGGTGGGGGTACGAACACCGGGGAGCTGTTTTTT
TRBV10-3	TRBD2	-	15	TRBJ2-1	CAISGLGLAGHEQFF	TGTGCCATCAGTGGGCTGGGACTAGCTGGGCATGAGCAGTTCTTC
TRBV4-3	TRBD2	-	15	TRBJ2-7	CASSPGREHTYEQYF	TGCGCCAGCAGCCCCGGGAGGGAGCATACCTACGAGCAGTACTTC